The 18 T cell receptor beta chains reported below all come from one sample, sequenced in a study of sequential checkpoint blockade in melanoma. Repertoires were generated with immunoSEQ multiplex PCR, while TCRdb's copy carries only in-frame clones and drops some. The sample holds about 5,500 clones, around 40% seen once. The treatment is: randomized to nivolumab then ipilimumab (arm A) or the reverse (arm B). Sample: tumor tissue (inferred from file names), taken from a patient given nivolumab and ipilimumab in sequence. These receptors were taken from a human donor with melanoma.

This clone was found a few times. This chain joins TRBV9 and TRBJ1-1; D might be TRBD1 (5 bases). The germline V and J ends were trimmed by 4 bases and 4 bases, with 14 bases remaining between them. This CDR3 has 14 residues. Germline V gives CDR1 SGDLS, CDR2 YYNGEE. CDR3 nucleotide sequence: TGTGCCAGCAGCCAGACAATGGGGGGCACTGAAGCTTTCTTT. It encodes CASSQTMGGTEAFF. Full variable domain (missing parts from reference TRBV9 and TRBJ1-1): DSGVTQTPKHLITATGQRVTLRCSPRSGDLSVYWYQQSLDQGLQFLIQYYNGEERAKGNILERFSAQQFPDLHSELNLSSLELGDSALYFCASSQTMGGTEAFFGQGTRLTVV.

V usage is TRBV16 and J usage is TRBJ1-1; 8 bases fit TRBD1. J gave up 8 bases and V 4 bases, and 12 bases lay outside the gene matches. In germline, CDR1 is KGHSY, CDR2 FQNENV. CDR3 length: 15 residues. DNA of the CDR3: TGTGCCAGCAGCCTTCGGACAGGGATAGAGGCCGAAGCTTTCTTT. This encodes CASSLRTGIEAEAFF.

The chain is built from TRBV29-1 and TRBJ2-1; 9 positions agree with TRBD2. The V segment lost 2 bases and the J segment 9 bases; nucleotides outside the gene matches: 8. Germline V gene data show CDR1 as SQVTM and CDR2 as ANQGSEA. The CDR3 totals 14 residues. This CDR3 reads CSVELAGSFREQFF. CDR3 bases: TGCAGCGTTGAACTAGCGGGGTCCTTTCGTGAGCAGTTCTTC.

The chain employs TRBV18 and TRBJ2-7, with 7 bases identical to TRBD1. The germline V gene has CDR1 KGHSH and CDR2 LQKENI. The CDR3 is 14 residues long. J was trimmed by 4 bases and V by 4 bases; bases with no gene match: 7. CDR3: CASSLQGQAYEQYF. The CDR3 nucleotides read TGTGCCAGCTCACTACAAGGACAGGCTTACGAGCAGTACTTC. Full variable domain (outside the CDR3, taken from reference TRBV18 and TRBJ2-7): NAGVMQNPRHLVRRRGQEARLRCSPMKGHSHVYWYRQLPEEGLKFMVYLQKENIIDESGMPKERFSAEFPKEGPSILRIQQVVRGDSAAYFCASSLQGQAYEQYFGPGTRLTVT.

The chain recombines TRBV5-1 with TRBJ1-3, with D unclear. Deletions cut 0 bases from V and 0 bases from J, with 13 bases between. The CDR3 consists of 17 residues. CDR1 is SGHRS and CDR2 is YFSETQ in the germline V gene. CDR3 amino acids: CASSLEAGPSSGNTIYF. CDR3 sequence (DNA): TGCGCCAGCAGCTTGGAGGCAGGCCCTAGCTCTGGAAACACCATATATTTT.

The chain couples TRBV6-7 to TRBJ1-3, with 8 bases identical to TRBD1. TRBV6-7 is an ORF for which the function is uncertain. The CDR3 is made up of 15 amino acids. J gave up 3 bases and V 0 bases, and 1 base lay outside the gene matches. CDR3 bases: TGTGCCAGCAGTTACTCGGACAGGGATGGAAACACCATATATTTT. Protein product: CASSYSDRDGNTIYF.

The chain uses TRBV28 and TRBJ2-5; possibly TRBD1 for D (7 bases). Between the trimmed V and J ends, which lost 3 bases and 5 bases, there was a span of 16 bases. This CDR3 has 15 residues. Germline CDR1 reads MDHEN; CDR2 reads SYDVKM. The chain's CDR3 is CASSLVQGGEETQYF. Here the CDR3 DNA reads TGTGCCAGCAGTTTGGTCCAGGGGGGTGAGGAGACCCAGTACTTC.

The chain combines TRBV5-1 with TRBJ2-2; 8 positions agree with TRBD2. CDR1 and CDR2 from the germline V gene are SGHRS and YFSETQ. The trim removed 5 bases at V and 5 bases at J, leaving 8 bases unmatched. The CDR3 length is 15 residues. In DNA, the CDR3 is TGCGCCAGCAGGGTTGGTAGCGGGACGACCGGGGAGCTGTTTTTT. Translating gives CASRVGSGTTGELFF.

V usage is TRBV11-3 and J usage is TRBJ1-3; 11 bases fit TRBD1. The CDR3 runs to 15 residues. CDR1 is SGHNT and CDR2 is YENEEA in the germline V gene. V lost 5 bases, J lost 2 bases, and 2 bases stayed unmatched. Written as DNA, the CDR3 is TGTGCCAGCAGCGTGGGACAGGGGGCTGGAAACACCATATATTTT. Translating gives CASSVGQGAGNTIYF.

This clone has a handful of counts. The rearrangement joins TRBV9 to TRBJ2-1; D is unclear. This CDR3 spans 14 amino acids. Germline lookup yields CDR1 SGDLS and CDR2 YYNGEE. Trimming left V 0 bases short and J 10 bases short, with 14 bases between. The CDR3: CASSVEGMRSEQFF. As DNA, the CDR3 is TGTGCCAGCAGCGTAGAGGGCATGAGGAGCGAGCAGTTCTTC.

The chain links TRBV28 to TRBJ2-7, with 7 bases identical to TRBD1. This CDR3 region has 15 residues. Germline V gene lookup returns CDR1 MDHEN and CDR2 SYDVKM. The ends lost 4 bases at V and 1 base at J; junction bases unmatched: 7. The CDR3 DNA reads TGTGCCAGCAGTTGGTTAGGGACAGATTCCTACGAGCAGTACTTC. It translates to CASSWLGTDSYEQYF.

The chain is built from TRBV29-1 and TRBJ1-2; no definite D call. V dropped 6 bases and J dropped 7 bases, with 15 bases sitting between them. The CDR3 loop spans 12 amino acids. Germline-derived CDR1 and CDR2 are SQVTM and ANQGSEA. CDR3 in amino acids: CSVAQSPGGYTF. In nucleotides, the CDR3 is TGCAGCGTGGCACAGTCGCCCGGTGGCTACACCTTC. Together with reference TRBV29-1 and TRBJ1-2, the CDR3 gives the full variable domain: SAVISQKPSRDICQRGTSLTIQCQVDSQVTMMFWYRQQPGQSLTLIATANQGSEATYESGFVIDKFPISRPNLTFSTLTVSNMSPEDSSIYLCSVAQSPGGYTFGSGTRLTVV.

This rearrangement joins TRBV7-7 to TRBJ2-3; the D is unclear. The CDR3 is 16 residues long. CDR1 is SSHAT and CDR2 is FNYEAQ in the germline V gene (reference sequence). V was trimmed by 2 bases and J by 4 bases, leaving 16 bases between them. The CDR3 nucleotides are TGTGCCAGCAGCTTATTATCAGATTCTCTTTCAGATACGCAGTATTTT. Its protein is CASSLLSDSLSDTQYF.

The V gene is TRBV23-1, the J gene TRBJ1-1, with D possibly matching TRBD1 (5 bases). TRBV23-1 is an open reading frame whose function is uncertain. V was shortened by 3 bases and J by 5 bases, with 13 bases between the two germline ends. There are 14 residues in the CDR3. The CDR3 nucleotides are TGCGCCAGCAGTCACCACTGGGGGAGTACTGAAGCTTTCTTT. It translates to CASSHHWGSTEAFF.

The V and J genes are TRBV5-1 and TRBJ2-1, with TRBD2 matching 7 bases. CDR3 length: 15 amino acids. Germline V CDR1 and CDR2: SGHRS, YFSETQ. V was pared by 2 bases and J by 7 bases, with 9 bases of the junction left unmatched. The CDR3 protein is CASSLGGRAGNEQFF. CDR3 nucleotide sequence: TGCGCCAGCAGCTTAGGAGGGAGGGCCGGGAATGAGCAGTTCTTC.

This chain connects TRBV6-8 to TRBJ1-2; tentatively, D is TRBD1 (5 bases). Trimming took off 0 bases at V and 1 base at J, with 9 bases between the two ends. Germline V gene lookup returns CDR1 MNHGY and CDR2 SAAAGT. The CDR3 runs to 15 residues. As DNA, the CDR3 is TGTGCCAGCAGTTACTCTGGGGGGAATAACTATGGCTACACCTTC. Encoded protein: CASSYSGGNNYGYTF.

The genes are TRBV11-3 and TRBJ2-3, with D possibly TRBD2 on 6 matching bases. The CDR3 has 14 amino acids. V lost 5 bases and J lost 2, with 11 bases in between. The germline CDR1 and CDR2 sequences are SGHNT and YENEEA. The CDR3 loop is CASSLGLNTDTQYF. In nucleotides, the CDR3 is TGTGCCAGCAGCCTGGGACTTAACACAGATACGCAGTATTTT. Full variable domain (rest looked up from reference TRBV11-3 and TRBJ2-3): EAGVVQSPRYKIIEKKQPVAFWCNPISGHNTLYWYLQNLGQGPELLIRYENEEAVDDSQLPKDRFSAERLKGVDSTLKIQPAELGDSAVYLCASSLGLNTDTQYFGPGTRLTVL.

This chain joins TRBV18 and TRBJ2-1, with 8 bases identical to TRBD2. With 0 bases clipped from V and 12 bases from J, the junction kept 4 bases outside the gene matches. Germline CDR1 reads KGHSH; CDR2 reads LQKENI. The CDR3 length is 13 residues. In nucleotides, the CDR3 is TGTGCCAGCTCACCACCGACTAGCGTTGGGCAGTTCTTC. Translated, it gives CASSPPTSVGQFF.